Each of the 25 T cell receptor beta chains below was sequenced from the same sample in a study of blood T cells in healthy people across ages. A second PCR of 7 to 11 cycles used a sample-barcoded 5' primer and a J-beta primer mix. TCRdb reprocessed the 5' RACE reads with MiXCR, giving one entry per CDR3 protein. The table has 1.5 million to 2 million distinct CDR3 sequences, 34% seen once. The sequenced material came from blood. The receptors were gathered from a woman under 40 in good health.

As regards this clonotype: The CDR3 carries no conserved terminal phenylalanine or tryptophan, so it likely arises from a read error. The chain combines TRBV7-3 with TRBJ2-1; 9 bases are shared with TRBD2. This CDR3 is built from 14 residues. The V and J ends lost 0 bases and 6 bases, in that order; junction bases with no gene match: 0. Germline V gene sequence: CDR1 SGHTA, CDR2 FQGTGA. DNA of the CDR3: TGTGCCAGCAGCTTAACTAGCGGGGGCAATGAGCAGTTCTTA. Translating it yields CASSLTSGGNEQFL.

This clonotype was observed many times. V and J are TRBV10-3 and TRBJ2-1; the D gene is possibly TRBD1 (6 bases). Germline V gene sequence: CDR1 ENHRY, CDR2 SYGVKD. This CDR3 contains 16 residues. V was trimmed by 0 bases and J by 4 bases, leaving 13 bases between them. In nucleotides, the CDR3 is TGTGCCATCAGTGAGTCGCACGTAACAGGGTACAATGAGCAGTTCTTC. Encoded protein: CAISESHVTGYNEQFF.

The chain carries TRBV15 and TRBJ2-5; D is possibly TRBD1 (6 bases). The end of the DNA is better explained by TRBJ2-7, so the J call may be wrong. The CDR3 spans 15 residues. Per the germline V gene, CDR1 is LNHNV and CDR2 is YYDKDF (reference sequence). CDR3 amino acids: CATSVRWTETYEQYF. CDR3 nucleotides: TGTGCCACCAGCGTTAGATGGACAGAAACCTACGAGCAGTACTTC.

The chain employs TRBV6-1 and TRBJ1-1; weak D call: TRBD1 (5 bases). This CDR3 comprises 13 residues. V was pared by 6 bases and J by 8 bases, with 16 bases between. The germline V gene has CDR1 MNHNS and CDR2 SASEGT. Here the CDR3 DNA reads TGTGCCAGCAGCTGGGACGAAACAACCGAAGCTTTCTTT. Protein product: CASSWDETTEAFF.

This clonotype is a singleton in its sample. A much larger clone differs from this one at a single base, so this may be a read error. Because it lacks the conserved phenylalanine or tryptophan at the end, this CDR3 is likely a read error. The chain combines TRBV11-2 with TRBJ1-6, with a possible D match to TRBD1 (6 bases). This CDR3 region has 14 residues. Trimming pared 5 bases from V and 9 bases from J, leaving 14 bases between. CDR1 is SGHAT and CDR2 is FQNNGV in the germline V gene. CDR3 in amino acids: CASSTGTLSSPLHC. The CDR3, as DNA: TGTGCCAGCAGCACAGGGACATTAAGTTCACCCCTCCACTGT.

A few counts support this clonotype. The rearrangement links TRBV15 to TRBJ1-2; D gene ambiguous. V was shortened by 0 bases and J by 5 bases, with 16 bases between the two germline ends. CDR1 is LNHNV and CDR2 is YYDKDF in the germline V gene (reference sequence). The CDR3 totals 16 residues. The CDR3 spells CATSRDLTLDPYGYTF. The CDR3 DNA reads TGTGCCACCAGCAGAGATCTAACCCTCGATCCTTATGGCTACACCTTC.

The rearrangement links TRBV4-1 to TRBJ2-7; D might be TRBD2 (6 bases). The CDR3 has 15 amino acids. Trimming removed 0 bases from V and 4 bases from J, with 13 bases in between. Looked up from germline, CDR1 is MGHRA and CDR2 is YSYEKL. The CDR3 protein is CASSQDWGGNYEQYF. CDR3 DNA: TGCGCCAGCAGCCAAGACTGGGGCGGGAATTACGAGCAGTACTTC.

The chain combines TRBV3-1 with TRBJ1-2; possibly TRBD1 for D (5 bases). This CDR3 comprises 14 residues. Trimming removed 6 bases at V and 0 bases at J, with 11 bases between. Germline lookup yields CDR1 LGHDT and CDR2 YNNKEL (reference sequence). The CDR3 bases are TGTGCCAGCAGGAAGGCGGGGGCTAACTATGGCTACACCTTC. This translates into CASRKAGANYGYTF.

As for this clonotype: A much more abundant neighbour one base away suggests this may be a read error. The rearrangement joins TRBV20-1 to TRBJ2-1; 10 nucleotides match TRBD2. Trimming took 1 base from V and 0 from J; bases not matched to a gene: 12. The length of the CDR3 is 19 residues. CDR1 and CDR2 from the germline V gene are DFQATT and SNEGSKA (reference sequence). The CDR3 is CSARGGGSGGGSSYNEQFF. The CDR3 DNA reads TGCAGTGCTAGAGGGGGTGGAAGCGGGGGGGGCAGCTCCTACAATGAGCAGTTCTTC.

This clonotype was seen just once. The chain uses TRBV6-2 or TRBV6-3 and TRBJ2-1; 10 bases agree with TRBD2. The CDR3 totals 15 residues. Germline lookup yields CDR1 MNHEY and CDR2 SVGEGT. With V trimmed by 6 bases and J by 7 bases, 9 bases remained unmatched. In nucleotides, the CDR3 is TGTGCCAGCAGCCCGAGCGGGAGGGGTGGGAATGAGCAGTTCTTC. As protein: CASSPSGRGGNEQFF.

The chain links TRBV7-9 to TRBJ2-3, with 9 bases lining up with TRBD2. From germline, CDR1 is SEHNR and CDR2 FQNEAQ (reference sequence). The CDR3 covers 14 residues. J was trimmed by 6 bases and V by 6 bases; bases with no gene match: 7. The CDR3 spells CASRARGGHDTQYF. The CDR3 nucleotides read TGTGCCAGCAGAGCGCGGGGGGGCCATGATACGCAGTATTTT. Variable domain in full (rest from reference TRBV7-9 and TRBJ2-3): DTGVSQNPRHKITKRGQNVTFRCDPISEHNRLYWYRQTLGQGPEFLTYFQNEAQLEKSRLLSDRFSAERPKGSFSTLEIQRTEQGDSAMYLCASRARGGHDTQYFGPGTRLTVL.

The chain couples TRBV15 to TRBJ2-1; D might be TRBD2 (6 bases). V shed 0 bases and J shed 0 bases, with 15 bases lying between them. CDR3 length: 18 residues. Germline values: CDR1 LNHNV, CDR2 YYDKDF (reference sequence). CDR3 nucleotides: TGTGCCACCAGCAGAGATCGTGGCGGGGAAAGCTCCTACAATGAGCAGTTCTTC. Translated, it gives CATSRDRGGESSYNEQFF.

The chain joins TRBV7-6 to TRBJ2-7; TRBD2 agrees at 11 bases. In germline, CDR1 is SGHVS, CDR2 FNYEAQ. Trimming cost V 6 bases and J 4 bases; bases outside gene matches: 14. This CDR3 has 17 amino acids. The CDR3 region has the DNA TGTGCCAGCAGTTACACCATAGCGGGAGGGCCAGATTACGAGCAGTACTTC. Encoded protein: CASSYTIAGGPDYEQYF.

About this clonotype: The junction differs from germline at one of its ends, possibly a read error. J is TRBJ1-2 and V is TRBV20-1, with a possible D match to TRBD1 (5 bases). This CDR3 spans 11 amino acids. The germline V gene has CDR1 DFQATT and CDR2 SNEGSKA (reference sequence). The CDR3 coding sequence is TGCACTACAGGAGAACTCTATGGCGACACCTTC. It yields the protein CTTGELYGDTF.

The chain links TRBV6-5 to TRBJ1-1; D not certain. V was shortened by 2 bases and J by 3 bases, with 7 bases between the two germline ends. This CDR3 contains 13 residues. CDR1 is MNHEY and CDR2 is SVGAGI in the germline V gene. CDR3 in amino acids: CASSYGADTEAFF. The DNA for the CDR3 is TGTGCCAGCAGTTACGGAGCAGACACTGAAGCTTTCTTT.

This clonotype has only one observation. This may be a read error: a much more frequent sequence differs by one nucleotide. This rearrangement joins TRBV29-1 to TRBJ2-5; D may be TRBD1 or TRBD2 (7 bases each). TRBJ2-7 explains the end of the DNA better; the J call may be wrong. The CDR3 contains 15 residues. The germline V gene encodes CDR1 SQVTM and CDR2 ANQGSEA. The CDR3: CSVRGGAGGDYEQYF. CDR3 in DNA: TGCAGCGTGAGGGGGGGGGCAGGGGGAGATTACGAGCAGTACTTC.

CDR3 residues: CASSFTGLAGQPQHF. The DNA of the CDR3 is TGCGCCAGCAGCTTTACGGGGCTTGCAGGTCAGCCCCAGCATTTT. The chain is built from TRBV5-1 and TRBJ1-5; D perhaps matches TRBD1 (5 bases). Between the trimmed V and J ends, which lost 2 bases and 6 bases, there was a span of 15 bases. CDR1 and CDR2 (germline): SGHRS, YFSETQ. The CDR3 extends over 15 amino acids.

This sequence joins TRBV5-1 and TRBJ2-7, with 8 nucleotides matching TRBD1. V trimming: 4 bases; J trimming: 0 bases; junction bases outside the gene matches: 9. The germline gives CDR1 SGHRS, CDR2 YFSETQ. This CDR3 has 16 residues. In DNA form, the CDR3 reads TGCGCCAGCAGCCCAGGGACAGGATATCTCTCCTACGAGCAGTACTTC. It translates to CASSPGTGYLSYEQYF.

The J gene is TRBJ2-1, the V gene TRBV5-5; the D is unclear. CDR3 size: 17 residues. The germline V gene has CDR1 SGHKS and CDR2 YYEKEE (reference sequence). Trimming stripped 2 bases from V and 0 bases from J, with 15 bases between. CDR3 sequence: CASSFSPLVGSYNEQFF. Written as DNA, the CDR3 is TGTGCCAGCAGCTTTTCACCTTTGGTGGGCTCCTACAATGAGCAGTTCTTC.

The chain carries TRBV20-1 and TRBJ2-3, with a weak D call TRBD2 (6 bases). Germline V gives CDR1 DFQATT, CDR2 SNEGSKA (reference sequence). CDR3 length: 14 residues. Trimming took 4 bases from V and 2 from J, leaving 13 bases between them. CDR3 sequence reads: CSAIAGSSTDTQYF. The CDR3 bases are TGCAGTGCTATTGCCGGGAGCTCCACAGATACGCAGTATTTT.

The rearrangement links TRBV10-3 to TRBJ2-1; 10 bases line up with TRBD2. Germline CDR1 reads ENHRY; CDR2 reads SYGVKD. This CDR3 has 14 residues. V shed 8 bases, J shed 4 bases, and the junction held 5 bases outside the gene matches. CDR3 in amino acids: CAILPAGGYNEQFF. In DNA form, the CDR3 reads TGTGCCATCCTCCCAGCGGGAGGGTACAATGAGCAGTTCTTC.

In regard to this clonotype: One end of the junction is discordant with germline, which a read error may explain. V is TRBV20-1 and J is TRBJ2-5, with TRBD1 identical over 9 bases. The CDR3 consists of 15 residues. Germline assignment: CDR1 DFQATT and CDR2 SNEGSKA (reference sequence). The CDR3 here is CSAPPGQGPQETPYF. The CDR3 region has the DNA TGCAGTGCTCCGCCGGGACAGGGTCCCCAAGAGACCCCGTACTTC.

The chain carries TRBV4-1 and TRBJ2-1, with TRBD1 matching over 8 bases. The J segment lost 7 bases and the V segment lost 1 base, leaving 6 bases of the junction unmatched. The CDR3 runs to 15 residues. From germline, CDR1 is MGHRA and CDR2 YSYEKL. CDR3 nucleotide sequence: TGCGCCAGCAGCCAAGGTGGACAGGGTACAAATGAGCAGTTCTTC. As protein: CASSQGGQGTNEQFF.

This clonotype was observed a handful of times. The chain joins TRBV6-1 to TRBJ1-2; D not certain. The CDR3 length is 14 residues. From germline, CDR1 is MNHNS and CDR2 SASEGT. Trimming stripped 4 bases from V and 0 bases from J, with 9 bases between. The CDR3 nucleotides are TGTGCCAGCAGTGCTCCGGGTACTAACTATGGCTACACCTTC. Residues: CASSAPGTNYGYTF.

The chain carries TRBV19 and TRBJ2-2; D is ambiguous. V was clipped by 8 bases and J by 5 bases, with 9 bases between them. The germline V gene has CDR1 LNHDA and CDR2 SQIVND (reference sequence). There are 12 residues in the CDR3. CDR3 region: CASYKQTGELFF. DNA for the CDR3: TGTGCCAGTTATAAGCAAACCGGGGAGCTGTTTTTT.